Below are 18 T cell receptor beta chains sequenced from a single sample in a study of cytomegalovirus exposure and HLA in healthy donors. The PCR made use of 60 Vbeta and 13 Jbeta primers. Using immunoSEQ multiplex PCR, the repertoire was profiled, and TCRdb retains in-frame clones only, with some absent. Of under 150,000 clones listed, over 60% are singletons. Sequenced: PBMCs. These receptors were collected from a man younger than 35 in good health and CMV-seropositive.

The sample holds one count of this clone. The chain uses TRBV14 and TRBJ2-7, with D perhaps TRBD1 (5 bases). The ends were cut back, 6 bases at V and 1 base at J, with 10 bases in the middle. The CDR3 has 13 residues. The V gene's germline CDR1 is SGHDN and CDR2 FVKESK. This chain's CDR3 is CASRGTGSYEQYV. The CDR3 DNA sequence: TGTGCCAGCAGGGGCACAGGTTCCTACGAGCAGTACGTC.

This clone occurred a few times. The chain uses TRBV5-1 and TRBJ1-2; 10 bases agree with TRBD1. The CDR3 has 13 amino acids. V was pared by 3 bases and J by 8 bases, with 4 bases of the junction left unmatched. CDR1 is SGHRS, CDR2 YFSETQ, per germline. CDR3 nucleotides: TGCGCCAGCAGCTGGACAGGGGGAGAAGGCTACACCTTC. It is translated as CASSWTGGEGYTF.

J is TRBJ1-5 and V is TRBV5-8; tentatively, D is TRBD1 (6 bases). This CDR3 is 16 amino acids long. Germline V CDR1 and CDR2: SGHTS, YDEGEE. Trimming took off 4 bases at V and 0 bases at J, with 14 bases between the two ends. The CDR3 loop reads CASSSYRVISNQPQHF. DNA of the CDR3: TGTGCCAGCAGCAGCTACAGGGTAATTAGCAATCAGCCCCAGCATTTT.

This clone has only a few counts. The rearrangement links TRBV13 to TRBJ1-6; 7 positions match TRBD1. The CDR3 extends over 14 amino acids. Germline CDR1 PRHDT, CDR2 FYEKMQ (reference sequence). Unmatched junction bases numbered 7, after V lost 4 bases and J lost 10 bases. CDR3: CASSSGTVNSPLHF. CDR3 in DNA: TGTGCCAGCAGCTCCGGGACAGTAAACTCACCCCTCCACTTT.

This clone was counted only a few times. The rearrangement joins TRBV15 to TRBJ2-2; 11 bases match TRBD2. Per germline, CDR1 LNHNV and CDR2 YYDKDF (reference sequence). After removal of 6 bases from V and 9 bases from J, the junction contained 9 bases not matched to a gene. This CDR3 has 15 amino acids. The CDR3 bases are TGTGCCACCAGTACTAGCGGGGGCACCATAAGGGAGCTGTTTTTT. Its protein is CATSTSGGTIRELFF.

The chain carries TRBV4-1 and TRBJ2-7, with a possible D match to TRBD1 (6 bases). The CDR3 extends over 16 amino acids. Germline CDR1 and CDR2: MGHRA and YSYEKL. Trimming removed 5 bases from V and 2 bases from J, with 19 bases in between. CDR3 in amino acids: CASSNRDTITTYEQYF. CDR3 DNA: TGCGCCAGCAGCAACCGGGACACTATTACTACCTACGAGCAGTACTTC.

This clone was found once. The chain couples TRBV28 to TRBJ2-3; weak D call: TRBD1 (5 bases). This CDR3 has 15 residues. Trimming stripped 5 bases from V and 2 bases from J, with 14 bases between. The germline V gene encodes CDR1 MDHEN and CDR2 SYDVKM. CDR3 sequence reads: CASSPPQGITDTQYF. CDR3 nucleotides: TGTGCCAGCAGTCCCCCCCAGGGAATCACAGATACGCAGTATTTT.

This chain uses TRBV2 with TRBJ2-1; 14 bases line up with TRBD2. Germline loops: CDR1 SNHLY, CDR2 FYNNEI. The CDR3 has 15 residues. Unmatched junction bases numbered 2, after V lost 6 bases and J lost 4 bases. The DNA for the CDR3 is TGTGCCAGCAGAGGGACTAGCGGGGGTTACAATGAGCAGTTCTTC. Translation gives CASRGTSGGYNEQFF.

The chain carries TRBV19 and TRBJ2-5, with 7 nucleotides matching TRBD1. CDR1 is LNHDA and CDR2 is SQIVND in the germline V gene (reference sequence). Trimming removed 3 bases from V and 2 bases from J; junction bases left unmatched: 6. The CDR3 runs 15 residues. The CDR3 is CASSITWTGQETQYF. As DNA, the CDR3 is TGTGCCAGTAGTATTACTTGGACAGGACAAGAGACCCAGTACTTC.

This clone was observed once. The chain employs TRBV19 and TRBJ2-7; 9 bases are shared with TRBD1. This CDR3 is built from 16 residues. CDR1 and CDR2 (germline): LNHDA, SQIVND (reference sequence). V lost 5 bases to trimming and J lost 2 bases; unmatched junction nucleotides: 10. This CDR3 reads CASSFRMGQGPYEQYF. As DNA, the CDR3 is TGTGCCAGTAGTTTCAGGATGGGACAGGGCCCCTACGAGCAGTACTTC.

The chain is built from TRBV6-7 and TRBJ1-4; 7 positions match TRBD1. TRBV6-7 is recorded as an ORF, its role being uncertain. J was trimmed by 8 bases and V by 8 bases; bases with no gene match: 11. The CDR3 extends over 14 amino acids. CDR3 in amino acids: CASRNTGVGEKLFF. The CDR3, as DNA: TGTGCCAGCCGAAACACAGGGGTCGGCGAAAAACTGTTTTTT.

The chain employs TRBV4-2 and TRBJ2-1, with D tentatively TRBD2 (6 bases). Per the germline V gene, CDR1 is LGHNA and CDR2 is YNFKEQ. The CDR3 length is 15 residues. V shed 4 bases and J shed 7 bases, with 17 bases lying between them. In DNA form, the CDR3 reads TGTGCCAGCAGCCCCCCGGGACTCCCCTTAAATGAGCAGTTCTTC. Its translation is CASSPPGLPLNEQFF.

This chain links TRBV5-6 with TRBJ2-7; D ambiguous. The germline V gene encodes CDR1 SGHDT and CDR2 YYEEEE. Trimming took 4 bases from V and 3 from J, leaving 11 bases between them. The CDR3 length is 13 residues. This chain's CDR3 is CASSLGYDYEQYV. The CDR3, as DNA: TGTGCCAGCAGCCTCGGGTATGACTACGAGCAGTACGTC.

The chain couples TRBV5-6 to TRBJ2-5; TRBD1 is a possible D gene (6 bases). TRBJ2-7 explains the end of the DNA better; the J call may be wrong. CDR3 length: 13 amino acids. The germline V gene has CDR1 SGHDT and CDR2 YYEEEE. The CDR3 region has the DNA TGTGCCAGCAGCGTCTGGACAGCCTACGAGCAGTACTTC. It encodes CASSVWTAYEQYF.

The chain is built from TRBV7-8 and TRBJ2-7; tentative D call: TRBD1 (6 bases). The CDR3 length is 16 residues. Germline V lookup: CDR1 SGHVS, CDR2 FQNEAQ. V lost 4 bases, J lost 4 bases, and 20 bases lay in between. CDR3 protein: CASSSPRDRITYEQYV. The CDR3 DNA follows: TGTGCCAGCAGCTCCCCCCGAGACAGGATAACGTACGAGCAGTACGTC.

The gene calls are TRBV7-9 and TRBJ1-2, with D maybe TRBD1 (5 bases). The CDR3 is 14 amino acids. Germline CDR1 SEHNR, CDR2 FQNEAQ (reference sequence). V lost 5 bases and J lost 3, with 13 bases in between. CDR3 nucleotide sequence: TGTGCCAGCAGCAATACGGGGGGACACTATGGCTACACCTTC. Its translation: CASSNTGGHYGYTF.

V gene TRBV13 combines with J gene TRBJ1-2; no firm D call. V shed 0 bases and J shed 5 bases, with 16 bases lying between them. CDR3 size: 16 residues. In germline, CDR1 is PRHDT, CDR2 FYEKMQ (reference sequence). CDR3 in amino acids: CASSLGFSSPGYGYTF. The DNA of the CDR3 is TGTGCCAGCAGCTTAGGCTTTTCATCCCCGGGGTATGGCTACACCTTC.

This clone was seen a handful of times. The chain combines TRBV4-2 with TRBJ1-4; possibly TRBD1 for D (6 bases). The CDR3 has 16 residues. The germline V gene has CDR1 LGHNA and CDR2 YNFKEQ. The V gene lost 4 bases and the J gene lost 8 bases, with 20 bases spanning the gap. CDR3 region: CASSPDPGAALEKLFF. The CDR3 DNA reads as TGTGCCAGCAGCCCAGATCCAGGGGCGGCACTGGAAAAACTGTTTTTT.